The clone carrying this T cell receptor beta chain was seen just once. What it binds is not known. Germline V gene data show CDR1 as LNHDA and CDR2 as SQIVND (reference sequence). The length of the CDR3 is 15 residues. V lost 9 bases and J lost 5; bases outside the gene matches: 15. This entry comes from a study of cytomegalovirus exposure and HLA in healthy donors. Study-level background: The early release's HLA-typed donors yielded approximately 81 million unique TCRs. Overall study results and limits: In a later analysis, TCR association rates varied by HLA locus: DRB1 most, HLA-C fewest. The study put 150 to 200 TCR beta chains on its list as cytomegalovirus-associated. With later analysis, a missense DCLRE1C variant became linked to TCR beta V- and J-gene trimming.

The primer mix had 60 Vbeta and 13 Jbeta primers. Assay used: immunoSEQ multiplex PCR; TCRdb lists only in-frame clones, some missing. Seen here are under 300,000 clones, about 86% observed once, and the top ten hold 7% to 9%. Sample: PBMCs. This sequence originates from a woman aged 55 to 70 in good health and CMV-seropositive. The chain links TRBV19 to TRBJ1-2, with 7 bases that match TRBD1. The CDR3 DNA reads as TGTGCCAGCTCTTATTATCGCGGCAGGGGGTATGGCTACACCTTC. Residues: CASSYYRGRGYGYTF.